These 11 T cell receptor beta chains were all obtained from the same sample, sequenced in a study of T cells in pancreatic ductal adenocarcinoma. Using immunoSEQ multiplex PCR, the repertoire was profiled, and TCRdb retains in-frame clones only, with some absent. The sample yields 100,000 or so clones, about 95% seen once. Surgery without prior neoadjuvant therapy was the treatment of the selected pancreatic ductal adenocarcinoma patients. The sequenced sample consisted of PBMCs. Every receptor here comes from a human donor with pancreatic ductal adenocarcinoma.

The chain carries TRBV2 and TRBJ2-2; no firm D call. The CDR3 is 13 residues long. The V gene's germline CDR1 is SNHLY and CDR2 FYNNEI. Trimming removed 4 bases at V and 1 base at J, with 4 bases between. The CDR3 loop reads CASSGGNTGELFF. The CDR3 bases are TGTGCCAGCAGTGGAGGGAACACCGGGGAGCTGTTTTTT.

This rearrangement joins TRBV29-1 to TRBJ2-1; 10 bases are shared with TRBD2. The CDR3 covers 16 residues. V trimming: 5 bases; J trimming: 6 bases; junction bases outside the gene matches: 13. Germline CDR1 SQVTM, CDR2 ANQGSEA. CDR3 coding DNA: TGCAGCGTTCAACCCCTAGCGGGAGCAGGAGGCAATGAGCAGTTCTTC. This translates into CSVQPLAGAGGNEQFF.

The chain has TRBV6-1 and TRBJ2-7; 11 nucleotides match TRBD1. The germline gives CDR1 MNHNS, CDR2 SASEGT. The V segment lost 5 bases and the J segment 2 bases; nucleotides outside the gene matches: 2. CDR3 size: 14 residues. CDR3 residues: CASSRDRGTYEQYF. CDR3 DNA sequence: TGTGCCAGCAGTAGGGACAGGGGGACCTACGAGCAGTACTTC.

V gene TRBV9 combines with J gene TRBJ2-1; TRBD2 matches at 8 bases. The CDR3 has 15 amino acids. The J segment lost 4 bases and the V segment lost 0 bases, leaving 3 bases of the junction unmatched. Germline loops: CDR1 SGDLS, CDR2 YYNGEE. This chain's CDR3 is CASSVALAAYNEQFF. Here the CDR3 DNA reads TGTGCCAGCAGCGTAGCACTAGCGGCTTACAATGAGCAGTTCTTC.

V is TRBV19 and J is TRBJ2-6, with TRBD2 matching 11 bases. The V and J ends lost 4 bases and 1 base, in that order; junction bases with no gene match: 0. Germline lookup yields CDR1 LNHDA and CDR2 SQIVND (reference sequence). The CDR3 has 16 amino acids. Here the CDR3 DNA reads TGTGCCAGTAGTAGGACTAGCGGGTCTGGGGCCAACGTCCTGACTTTC. Translation gives CASSRTSGSGANVLTF.

V is TRBV10-3 and J is TRBJ1-2, with 9 bases matching TRBD1. CDR1 is ENHRY and CDR2 is SYGVKD in the germline V gene. With V trimmed by 6 bases and J by 3 bases, 2 bases remained unmatched. The CDR3 covers 13 residues. CDR3 residues: CAIRWDRDYGYTF. For the CDR3, the DNA is TGTGCCATCAGATGGGACAGGGACTATGGCTACACCTTC.

The chain employs TRBV9 and TRBJ2-3, with TRBD1 as a possible D gene (6 bases). V lost 0 bases and J lost 6, with 11 bases in between. In germline, CDR1 is SGDLS, CDR2 YYNGEE. The CDR3 spans 14 residues. The CDR3 DNA sequence: TGTGCCAGCAGCGTAGATTCAGGGGCGGATACGCAGTATTTT. This sequence encodes CASSVDSGADTQYF.

V gene TRBV14 combines with J gene TRBJ2-3, with 10 bases aligning to TRBD2. Losses at the gene ends were 2 bases for V and 5 bases for J; bases not matched to a gene: 4. The length of the CDR3 is 15 residues. CDR1 is SGHDN, CDR2 FVKESK, per germline. CDR3 loop: CASSQLAGAGDTQYF. The DNA for the CDR3 is TGTGCCAGCAGCCAACTAGCGGGAGCAGGAGATACGCAGTATTTT.

The chain employs TRBV6-1 and TRBJ2-7; 7 bases match TRBD1. Germline V gene lookup returns CDR1 MNHNS and CDR2 SASEGT. V was pared by 7 bases and J by 4 bases, with 10 bases of the junction left unmatched. The CDR3 totals 14 residues. CDR3 nucleotides: TGTGCCAGCACCCGAGACAGGGCAGTATACGAGCAGTACTTC. Translated, it gives CASTRDRAVYEQYF.

The CDR3: CASSSNRGVEQFF. The DNA for the CDR3 is TGTGCCAGCAGTTCAAACAGGGGTGTTGAGCAGTTCTTC. The V gene is TRBV6-5, the J gene TRBJ2-1, with 7 bases that match TRBD1. This CDR3 region has 13 residues. J lost 9 bases, V lost 4 bases, and 6 bases had no gene match. CDR1 MNHEY and CDR2 SVGAGI come from the germline V gene.

This sequence joins TRBV7-7 and TRBJ2-5; 10 bases map to TRBD2. The junction had 3 bases not matched to a gene; V was cut back by 5 bases and J by 3 bases. Germline CDR1 is SSHAT and CDR2 is FNYEAQ (reference sequence). The CDR3 runs 14 residues. The CDR3 loop is CASSPGLAEETQYF. CDR3 nucleotide sequence: TGTGCCAGCAGCCCCGGACTAGCGGAAGAGACCCAGTACTTC.